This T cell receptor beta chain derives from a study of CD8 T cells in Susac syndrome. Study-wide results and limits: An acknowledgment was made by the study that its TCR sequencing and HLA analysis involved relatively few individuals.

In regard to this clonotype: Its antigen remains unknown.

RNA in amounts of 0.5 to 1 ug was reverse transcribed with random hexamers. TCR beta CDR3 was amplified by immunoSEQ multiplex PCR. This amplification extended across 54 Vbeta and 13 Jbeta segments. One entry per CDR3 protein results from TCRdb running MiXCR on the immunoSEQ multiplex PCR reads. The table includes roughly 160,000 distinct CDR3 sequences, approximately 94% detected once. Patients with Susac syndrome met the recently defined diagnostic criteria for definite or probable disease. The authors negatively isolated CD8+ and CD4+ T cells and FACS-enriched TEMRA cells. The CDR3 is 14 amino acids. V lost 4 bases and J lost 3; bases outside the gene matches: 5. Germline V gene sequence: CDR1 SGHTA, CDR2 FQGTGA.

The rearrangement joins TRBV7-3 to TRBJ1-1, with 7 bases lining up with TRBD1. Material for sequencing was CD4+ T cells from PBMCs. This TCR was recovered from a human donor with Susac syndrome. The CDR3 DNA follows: TGTGCCAGCAGCTCCCAGGGGGGGGACACTGAAGCTTTCTTT. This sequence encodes CASSSQGGDTEAFF.